The rows below give T cell receptor beta chains drawn from one sample of a study of beta chain features in type 1 diabetes. Method: immunoSEQ multiplex PCR; TCRdb's copy keeps in-frame clones and lacks some. The sample lists 600,000 or so clones, over 11% seen once, with 0.04% in the top ten. Input material: naive CD4+ T cells from blood. These receptors all come from a man between 18 and 29 years old with type 1 diabetes. Each CDR3 is given with its conserved first and last residue. A D gene is named only where the DNA matches it firmly. Only part of the rows carry a size: once, few, many, or a class if the clone is expanded.

abundance	d_gene	v_gene	j_gene	CDR3nt	CDR3aa
.	.	TRBV27	TRBJ2-7	TGTGCCAGCAGTTTAAGGCAGAGCTCCTACGAGCAGTACTTC	CASSLRQSSYEQYF
few	.	TRBV2	TRBJ2-1	TGTGCCAGCAGTGTTGGCTCCACCTCCTACAATGAGCAGTTCTTC	CASSVGSTSYNEQFF
few	TRBD1	TRBV28	TRBJ2-5	TGTGCCAGCAGTGAACGACAGGGAGTAGAGACCCAGTACTTC	CASSERQGVETQYF
.	TRBD2	TRBV30	TRBJ2-1	TGTGTGGGACTAGCGGGAGACAATGAGCAGTTCTTC	CVGLAGDNEQFF
.	TRBD2	TRBV4-2	TRBJ2-7	TGTGCCAGCAGCCCGACGGTAGCTAGCGGGAGCTTCTACGAGCAGTACTTC	CASSPTVASGSFYEQYF
few	TRBD1	TRBV6-5	TRBJ1-1	TGTGCCAGCAGCCTAGGACAGGGCGGCACTGAAGCTTTCTTT	CASSLGQGGTEAFF
.	.	TRBV4-3	TRBJ1-6	TGCGCCAGCAGCCAAGAATTCGGCAGCTATTCACCCCTCCACTTT	CASSQEFGSYSPLHF
few	TRBD1	TRBV29-1	TRBJ1-2	TGCAGCGTTGGGGGACAGGGTCTTGGCTACACCTTC	CSVGGQGLGYTF
few	TRBD1	TRBV28	TRBJ1-2	TGTGCCGGATCAGGGGGATCAGAGGCTGAAGGCTACACCTTC	CAGSGGSEAEGYTF
few	.	TRBV7-2	TRBJ1-5	TGTGCCAGCAGCTTAGAGGCCAGGGGCGGACAGCCCCAGCATTTT	CASSLEARGGQPQHF
.	TRBD1	TRBV7-3	TRBJ2-7	TGTGCCAGCAGCCCGGGACAGGGGAGCACCGAGCAGTACTTC	CASSPGQGSTEQYF
few	TRBD1	TRBV2	TRBJ2-3	TGTGCCAGCAACTTTCCGGGACAGGGTTATACAGATACGCAGTATTTT	CASNFPGQGYTDTQYF
.	.	TRBV30	TRBJ1-1	TGTGCCTGGAGTCTCTGGAACACTGAAGCTTTCTTT	CAWSLWNTEAFF
few	.	TRBV5-1	TRBJ2-3	TGCGCCAGCAGCTTGCCCCCGCTCACAGATACGCAGTATTTT	CASSLPPLTDTQYF
.	.	TRBV30	TRBJ1-5	TGTGCCTGGAGTGCGGGGCAGGCACGATCGAATCAGCATTTT	CAWSAGQARSNQHF
few	.	TRBV9	TRBJ2-3	TGTGCCAGCAGCTTCCGGGACGTATCTAGCACAGATACGCAGTATTTT	CASSFRDVSSTDTQYF
few	.	TRBV6-5	TRBJ2-4	TGTGCCAGCAGTTACGGGGGCCCGAAAAACATTCAGTACTTC	CASSYGGPKNIQYF
few	.	TRBV5-6	TRBJ2-3	TGTGCCAGCAGCTTGAGATGGGACCTATGGGGAGACGCGCAGTATTTT	CASSLRWDLWGDAQYF
.	.	TRBV21-1	TRBJ1-1	TGTGCCAGCAGCATATCGGCTGAAGCTTTCTTT	CASSISAEAFF
few	TRBD2	TRBV23-1	TRBJ2-7	TGCGCCAGCACCATTAGCGGGAACCTACGCGTGGGGCAGTACTTC	CASTISGNLRVGQYF
.	.	TRBV30	TRBJ1-3	TGTGCCTGGGGACAGTACTCTGGAAACACCATATATTTT	CAWGQYSGNTIYF
.	TRBD2	TRBV10-3	TRBJ2-3	TGTGCCATCAGTGAGTCGACTAGCGGGGGTTCCACAGATACGCAGTATTTT	CAISESTSGGSTDTQYF
few	.	TRBV7-8	TRBJ2-6	TGTGCCAGCAGCTCCCCCCAGGGGTCTGGGGCCAACGTCCTGACTTTC	CASSSPQGSGANVLTF
.	.	TRBV7-2	TRBJ1-2	TGTGCCAGCAGCCAGACACGGCGCGGCTATGGCTACACCTTC	CASSQTRRGYGYTF
few	.	TRBV4-2	TRBJ2-7	TGTGCCAGCAGCCAAGACTTGGCCGCCCGTTACGAGCAGTACTTC	CASSQDLAARYEQYF
.	.	TRBV5-4	TRBJ1-5	TGTGCCAGCAGCTTGGCTGGGGGCGGTCAGCCCCAGCATTTT	CASSLAGGGQPQHF
.	.	TRBV6-5	TRBJ1-1	TGTGCCAGCAAAAGGGGTCACACTGAAGCTTTCTTT	CASKRGHTEAFF
few	TRBD1	TRBV18	TRBJ2-7	TGTGCCAGCTCACCAAGCACAGGGGTGCTTGTCGAGCAGTACTTC	CASSPSTGVLVEQYF
few	.	TRBV30	TRBJ2-3	TGTGCCTGGAGGATGCTAGTAAGAAATACGCAGTATTTT	CAWRMLVRNTQYF
.	.	TRBV18	TRBJ1-1	TGTGCCAGCTCACCTCAAGAAGCTTTCTTT	CASSPQEAFF
.	.	TRBV27	TRBJ2-7	TGTGCCAGCAGTTCGCAGATTCGCCGAGAGCAGTACTTC	CASSSQIRREQYF
.	.	TRBV27	TRBJ2-5	TGTGCCAGCAGTGTTCAGGGGTCGGGAGAGACCCAGTACTTC	CASSVQGSGETQYF
once	.	TRBV28	TRBJ1-1	TGTGCCAGCAGTTTCAGACCCGGGACGGCGGACGGGGCTTTCTTT	CASSFRPGTADGAFF
few	.	TRBV27	TRBJ2-4	TGTGCCAGCAGTTTCGACACAGGGTCCCACAAAAACATTCAGTACTTC	CASSFDTGSHKNIQYF
.	.	TRBV19	TRBJ2-1	TGTGCCAGTAGTAAGTACAATGAGCAGTTCTTC	CASSKYNEQFF
few	.	TRBV27	TRBJ2-5	TGTGCCAGCAGCCCCCGAGCCCAAGAGACCCAGTACTTC	CASSPRAQETQYF
.	TRBD1	TRBV29-1	TRBJ1-2	TGCAGCGTTGAGGGACAGGGGGATGGCTACACCTTC	CSVEGQGDGYTF
.	.	TRBV25-1	TRBJ2-7	TGTGCCAGCTCGACCCCAGGTACCTACGAGCAGTACTTC	CASSTPGTYEQYF
few	TRBD2	TRBV25-1	TRBJ2-1	TGTGCCAGCAGTCCCCCGGGACTAGCGGGGATGAATGAGCAGTTCTTC	CASSPPGLAGMNEQFF
.	.	TRBV11-2	TRBJ2-5	TGTGCCAGCAGCCGCAATCCGGGATTACAAGAGACCCAGTACTTC	CASSRNPGLQETQYF
few	.	TRBV6-5	TRBJ1-1	TGTGCCAGCAGGATAAACACTGAAGCTTTCTTT	CASRINTEAFF
.	.	TRBV30	TRBJ2-7	TGTGCCTGGAGTGTATCCGGTAACGAGCAGTACTTC	CAWSVSGNEQYF
few	TRBD2	TRBV5-1	TRBJ2-7	TGCGCCAGCAGAAGCCTAGCGGGAGGCCTCTCCTACGAGCAGTACTTC	CASRSLAGGLSYEQYF
few	.	TRBV6-1	TRBJ1-2	TGTGCCAGCGGGTGGGGCGGAAGAGATGGCTACACCTTC	CASGWGGRDGYTF
few	TRBD1	TRBV18	TRBJ1-1	TGTGCCAGCTCACCCTCGCAGGGGGGTGAGGGTGAAGCTTTCTTT	CASSPSQGGEGEAFF
few	.	TRBV30	TRBJ1-2	TGTGCCTGGAGTGTAGTCGCAGGGAACTATGGCTACACCTTC	CAWSVVAGNYGYTF
.	.	TRBV29-1	TRBJ2-7	TGCAGCGTTGGTGGGACTCCCTACGAGCAGTACTTC	CSVGGTPYEQYF
.	TRBD1	TRBV30	TRBJ2-7	TGTGCCTGGAGTGGCCCGGGACAGGGGATCTACGAGCAGTACTTC	CAWSGPGQGIYEQYF
few	.	TRBV2	TRBJ1-5	TGTGCCAGCAGTGACAGGAATAGCAATCAGCCCCAGCATTTT	CASSDRNSNQPQHF
few	.	TRBV11-3	TRBJ2-1	TGTGCCAGCAGCTTAGGGGGGGTTGCGACGAATGAGCAGTTCTTC	CASSLGGVATNEQFF